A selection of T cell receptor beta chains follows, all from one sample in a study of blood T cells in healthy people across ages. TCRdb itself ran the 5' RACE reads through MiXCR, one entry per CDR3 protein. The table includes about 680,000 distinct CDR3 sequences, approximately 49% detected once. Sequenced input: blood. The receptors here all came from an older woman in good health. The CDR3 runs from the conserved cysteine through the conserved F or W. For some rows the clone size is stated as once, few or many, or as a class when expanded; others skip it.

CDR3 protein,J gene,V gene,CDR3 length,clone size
CASSEVPDFTGELFF,TRBJ2-2,TRBV6-1,15,.
CASSKGRAQSSYEQYF,TRBJ2-7,TRBV21-1,16,.
CASSSGLAGEGEQYF,TRBJ2-7,TRBV7-2,15,few
CASGPRATFTDTQYF,TRBJ2-3,TRBV6-2/TRBV6-3,15,.
CATSDFPGPTGYTF,TRBJ1-2,TRBV24-1,14,.
CASSLRTSGANEQFF,TRBJ2-1,TRBV6-6,15,.
CASSKEQVGHEGGYTF,TRBJ1-2,TRBV7-8,16,.
CSVESGTGAYNEQFF,TRBJ2-1,TRBV29-1,15,few
CASSGDRLNTEAFF,TRBJ1-1,TRBV2,14,.
CSASRQGNTGELFF,TRBJ2-2,TRBV29-1,14,.
CSVAGAELNYGYTF,TRBJ1-2,TRBV29-1,14,.
CASSPTGTGVRNQPQHF,TRBJ1-5,TRBV5-5,17,.
CASSFLGTKGQKNIQYF,TRBJ2-4,TRBV27,17,.
CSARAERTSGNTQETQYF,TRBJ2-5,TRBV20-1,18,.
CASSLQVNRETQYF,TRBJ2-5,TRBV5-6,14,.
CASSRDRNTEAFF,TRBJ1-1,TRBV2,13,many
CSAIPWGAGPYEQYF,TRBJ2-7,TRBV20-1,15,.
CASSEGPGLKVYTF,TRBJ1-2,TRBV6-1,14,.
CASSLSRGGRTHNEQFF,TRBJ2-1,TRBV7-9,17,.
CASSPGQEVYNSPLHF,TRBJ1-6,TRBV6-6,16,few
CASSPGFSGEKLFF,TRBJ1-4,TRBV25-1,14,.
CASSSGIDTDTQYF,TRBJ2-3,TRBV12-3/TRBV12-4,14,.
CSARTTTSDTQYF,TRBJ2-3,TRBV20-1,13,.
CASSSIQLAADTQYF,TRBJ2-3,TRBV6-2/TRBV6-3,15,.
CSATYTGELFF,TRBJ2-2,TRBV29-1,11,.
CASSSTSGTGVPQETQYF,TRBJ2-5,TRBV28,18,few
CASSRYTGTSGTDTQYF,TRBJ2-3,TRBV7-9,17,few
CSARDVAADSEQYF,TRBJ2-5,TRBV20-1,14,.
CASSQERGHPYEQYF,TRBJ2-7,TRBV4-3,15,few
CASSQGMGLANTDTQYF,TRBJ2-3,TRBV7-2,17,many
CASSLTAGASYNEQFF,TRBJ2-1,TRBV7-3,16,.
CTIKGRGEYNEQFF,TRBJ2-1,TRBV10-3,14,once
CASSQVTGEVTDTQYF,TRBJ2-3,TRBV3-1,16,.
CASSLSPRQGAYEQYF,TRBJ2-7,TRBV28,16,.
CASSKVRTGPQETQYF,TRBJ2-5,TRBV21-1,16,.
CASSLAGQSYGYTF,TRBJ1-2,TRBV5-1,14,.
CAWGGGETQYF,TRBJ2-5,TRBV30,11,.
CTSSLAQGGIADTQYF,TRBJ2-3,TRBV7-2,16,.
CASSAPGSGAYNEQFF,TRBJ2-1,TRBV28,16,.
CAISEHRDAAQKLFF,TRBJ1-4,TRBV10-3,15,.
CASNSGGARAGNEQFF,TRBJ2-1,TRBV5-1,16,.
CASSPRREYLSNQPQHF,TRBJ1-5,TRBV18,17,.
CASSLGLSYEQYF,TRBJ2-7,TRBV7-2,13,many
CSAKRQGSYNEQFF,TRBJ2-1,TRBV20-1,14,.
CASSPVPTYEQYF,TRBJ2-7,TRBV9,13,.
CASSTWDRLTDTQYF,TRBJ2-3,TRBV7-9,15,few
CASGEIWDRGRPQPQHF,TRBJ1-5,TRBV28,17,few
CASSLGSSSAYEQYF,TRBJ2-7,TRBV5-4,15,few
CASSQEGLAGGPKETQYF,TRBJ2-5,TRBV4-2,18,.
CASSLASFSYEQYF,TRBJ2-7,TRBV7-2,14,.
CSAADTRGESQYF,TRBJ2-5,TRBV20-1,13,once
CASSYGLAPYNEQFF,TRBJ2-1,TRBV6-6,15,.